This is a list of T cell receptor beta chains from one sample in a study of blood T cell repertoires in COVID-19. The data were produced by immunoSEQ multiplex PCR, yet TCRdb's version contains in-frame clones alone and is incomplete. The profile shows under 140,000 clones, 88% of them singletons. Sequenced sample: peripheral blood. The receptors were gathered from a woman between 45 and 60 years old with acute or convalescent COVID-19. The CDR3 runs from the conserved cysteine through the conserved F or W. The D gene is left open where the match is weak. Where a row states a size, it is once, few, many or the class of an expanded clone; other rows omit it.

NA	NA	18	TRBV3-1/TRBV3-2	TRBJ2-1	TGTGCCAGCAGCCAAGATCATCGTGGGGCAGGGTGGAACAATGAGCAGTTCTTC	CASSQDHRGAGWNNEQFF
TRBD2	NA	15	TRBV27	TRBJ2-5	TGTGCCAGCAGGATACTAGCGGGTGCCGTAGAGACCCAGTACTTC	CASRILAGAVETQYF
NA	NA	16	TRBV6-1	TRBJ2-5	TGTGCCAGCAGTGAAGCAAGTTGGCGGGGCCGGGAGACCCAGTACTTC	CASSEASWRGRETQYF
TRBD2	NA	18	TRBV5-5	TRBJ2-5	TGTGCCAGCAGTACGTCACCGGGACTAGCGGGAGGAGGAGAGACCCAGTACTTC	CASSTSPGLAGGGETQYF
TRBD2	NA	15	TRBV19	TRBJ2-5	TGTGCCAGTAGTATTGCTAGCGGGGTCCAAGAGACCCAGTACTTC	CASSIASGVQETQYF
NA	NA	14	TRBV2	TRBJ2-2	TGTGCCAGCAGGTCAGCGGTCAACACCGGGGAGCTGTTTTTT	CASRSAVNTGELFF
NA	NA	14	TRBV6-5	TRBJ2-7	TGTGCCAGCACCCTCGGAGGCAGGGGATACGAGCAGTACTTC	CASTLGGRGYEQYF
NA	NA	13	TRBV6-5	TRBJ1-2	TGTGCCAGCAGTCGGGGGAGGTCTAGTGGCTACACCTTC	CASSRGRSSGYTF
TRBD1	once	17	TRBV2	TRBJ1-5	TGTGCCAGCAGTGAAGCGCTTCTTCTCCAGGGGGCTCAGCCCCAGCATTTT	CASSEALLLQGAQPQHF
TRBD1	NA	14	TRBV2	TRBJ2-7	TGTGCCAGCAGGTCGGACAGGGCCTCCTACGAGCAGTACTTC	CASRSDRASYEQYF
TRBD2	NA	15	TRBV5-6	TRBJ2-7	TGTGCCAGCAGCATTCAGACTAGCGGGAGGGTAGAGCAGTACTTC	CASSIQTSGRVEQYF
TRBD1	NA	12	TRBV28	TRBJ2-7	TGTGCCAGCAGTTTGTCTACAGGGGGAAAGTACTTC	CASSLSTGGKYF
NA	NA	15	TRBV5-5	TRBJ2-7	TGTGCCAGCAGCTTAAGGTCAGCGGCCACTAACGAGCAGTACTTC	CASSLRSAATNEQYF
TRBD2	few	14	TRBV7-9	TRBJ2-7	TGTGCCAGCAGCCCGCGACTAGCGGAGTACGAGCAGTACTTC	CASSPRLAEYEQYF
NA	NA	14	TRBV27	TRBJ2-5	TGTGCCAGCAGTCAGGGATCCCTTTGGGAGACCCAGTACTTC	CASSQGSLWETQYF
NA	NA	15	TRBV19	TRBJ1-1	TGTGCCAGTAGTATAGGGCAGGGGATTGGCACTGAAGCTTTCTTT	CASSIGQGIGTEAFF
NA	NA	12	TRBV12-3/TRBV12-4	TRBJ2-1	TGTGCCAGCAGTCCGCAGAATAATGAGCAGTTCTTC	CASSPQNNEQFF
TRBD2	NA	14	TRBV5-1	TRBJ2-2	TGCGCCAGCAGGGGGACTACAAACACCGGGGAGCTGTTTTTT	CASRGTTNTGELFF
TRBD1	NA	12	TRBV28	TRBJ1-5	TGTGCCAGCGGGCAGGGGGAGGAGCCCCAGCATTTT	CASGQGEEPQHF
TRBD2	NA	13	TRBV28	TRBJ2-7	TGTGCCAGCAAAAGCGGGAGGGAGGGCGAGCAGTACTTC	CASKSGREGEQYF
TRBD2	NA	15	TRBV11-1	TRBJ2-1	TGTGCCAGCAGCTTTCGGCTAGCGGGAGGCAATGAGCAGTTCTTC	CASSFRLAGGNEQFF
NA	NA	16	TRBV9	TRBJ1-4	TGTGCCAGCAGCGTAGATCGGGGGGGTACTAATGAAAAACTGTTTTTT	CASSVDRGGTNEKLFF
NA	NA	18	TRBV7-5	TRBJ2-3	TGTGTCAGAAGCTTCCCTCCGGGAGCGGAGTTTAGCACAGATACGCAGTATTTT	CVRSFPPGAEFSTDTQYF
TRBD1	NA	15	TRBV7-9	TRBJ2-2	TGTGCCAGCAGCTTAACCGGGACAGACACCGGGGAGCTGTTTTTT	CASSLTGTDTGELFF
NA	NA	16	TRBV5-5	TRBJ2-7	TGTGCCAGCAGCGTGATCGTGCGGGGAAGTTCCTACGAGCAGTACTTC	CASSVIVRGSSYEQYF
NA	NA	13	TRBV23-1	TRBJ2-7	TGCGCCACCTTCCGCGGGGGCATCCACGAGCAGTACTTC	CATFRGGIHEQYF
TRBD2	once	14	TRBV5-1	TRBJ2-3	TGCGCCAGCAGCGGGGTAGCGGGAGCAGATACGCAGTATTTT	CASSGVAGADTQYF
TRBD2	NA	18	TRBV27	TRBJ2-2	TGTGCCAGCAGTTCCCGGGTCCTGGCGGGAGGGCCGACCGGGGAGCTGTTTTTT	CASSSRVLAGGPTGELFF
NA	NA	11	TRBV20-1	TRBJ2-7	TGCAGTGCTAGTCGTAGTTACGAGCAGTACTTC	CSASRSYEQYF
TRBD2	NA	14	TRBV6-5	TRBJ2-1	TGTGCCAGCAGCGGGACTAGCGCCTACAATGAGCAGTTCTTC	CASSGTSAYNEQFF
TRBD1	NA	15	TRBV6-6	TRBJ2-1	TGTGCCAGCAGGAGACAGGGTAGCCCCTACAATGAGCAGTTCTTC	CASRRQGSPYNEQFF
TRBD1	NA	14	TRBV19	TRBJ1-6	TGTGCCAGTAGTACGCGACAGGGGAATTCACCCCTCCACTTT	CASSTRQGNSPLHF
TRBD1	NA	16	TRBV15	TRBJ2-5	TGTGCCACCAGCAGAGCCTCCGGGACAGGGCTCGAGACCCAGTACTTC	CATSRASGTGLETQYF
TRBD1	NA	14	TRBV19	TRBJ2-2	TGTGCCAGTAGGCGGACAGGCAACACCGGGGAGCTGTTTTTT	CASRRTGNTGELFF
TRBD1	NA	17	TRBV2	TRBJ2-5	TGTGCCAGCAGTATCCCCGGGACAGGGTTGCGCGGAGAGACCCAGTACTTC	CASSIPGTGLRGETQYF
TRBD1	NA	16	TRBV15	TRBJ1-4	TGTGCCACCAGCAGAGATTGGAGACAGGGGGATGAAAAACTGTTTTTT	CATSRDWRQGDEKLFF
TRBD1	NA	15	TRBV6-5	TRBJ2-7	TGTGCCAGCAGTTCCCGACCGGGACAGGGCTACGAGCAGTACTTC	CASSSRPGQGYEQYF
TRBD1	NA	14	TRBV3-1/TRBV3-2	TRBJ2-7	TGTGCCAGCAGCCAAGGGACAGGGTTCCACGAGCAGTACTTC	CASSQGTGFHEQYF
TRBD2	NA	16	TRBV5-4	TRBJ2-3	TGTGCCAGCAGCTTGGCACTAGCGGGAGGGCCAGATACGCAGTATTTT	CASSLALAGGPDTQYF
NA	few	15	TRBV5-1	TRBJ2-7	TGCGCCAGCACCCAGGTCGTCGGGACAAAAGGCGAGCAGTACTTC	CASTQVVGTKGEQYF
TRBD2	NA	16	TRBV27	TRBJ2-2	TGTGCCAGCAGTTTAAGGAGCGGGAGTTTTACCGGGGAGCTGTTTTTT	CASSLRSGSFTGELFF
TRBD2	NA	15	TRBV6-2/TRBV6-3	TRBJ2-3	TGTGCCAGCAGTTACCGACTAGCGATCACAGATACGCAGTATTTT	CASSYRLAITDTQYF
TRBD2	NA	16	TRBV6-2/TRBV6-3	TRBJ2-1	TGTGCCAGCAGTTACGTAGGGACTAGCGCTTCAAATGAGCAGTTCTTC	CASSYVGTSASNEQFF
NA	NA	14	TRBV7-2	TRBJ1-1	TGTGCCAGCAGCTTTAGTCAGGGGAACACTGAAGCTTTCTTT	CASSFSQGNTEAFF
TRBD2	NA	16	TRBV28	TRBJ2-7	TGTGCCAGCAGTGTTGCGGGACTACCACCGTCCTACGAGCAGTACTTC	CASSVAGLPPSYEQYF
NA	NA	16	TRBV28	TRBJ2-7	TGTGCCAGCAGTTTTCGATCCGGGACAAGCTCCTACGAGCAGTACTTC	CASSFRSGTSSYEQYF
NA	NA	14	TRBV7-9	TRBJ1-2	TGTGCCAGCAGCCTAGGACAGAACTTCTATGGCTACACCTTC	CASSLGQNFYGYTF
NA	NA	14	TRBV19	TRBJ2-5	TGTGCCAGTAGTAAGGGGTGGGATGGGGAGACCCAGTACTTC	CASSKGWDGETQYF
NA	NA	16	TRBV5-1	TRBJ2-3	TGCGCCAGCAGCTTGGCGAAGGTAGCAAGCACAGATACGCAGTATTTT	CASSLAKVASTDTQYF
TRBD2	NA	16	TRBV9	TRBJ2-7	TGTGCCAGCAGCATGCGTAGCGGGGGCAATTCCTACGAGCAGTACTTC	CASSMRSGGNSYEQYF
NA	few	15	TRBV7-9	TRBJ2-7	TGTGCCAGCAGCCCACAGGGCCTTTCGACCTACGAGCAGTACTTC	CASSPQGLSTYEQYF
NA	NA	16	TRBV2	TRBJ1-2	TGTGCCAGCAGTGAAGGGTCTCGAAGAGTACGCTATGGCTACACCTTC	CASSEGSRRVRYGYTF
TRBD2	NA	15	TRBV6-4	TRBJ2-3	TGTGCCAGCAGCCTAGCGGGAGGCGACACAGATACGCAGTATTTT	CASSLAGGDTDTQYF